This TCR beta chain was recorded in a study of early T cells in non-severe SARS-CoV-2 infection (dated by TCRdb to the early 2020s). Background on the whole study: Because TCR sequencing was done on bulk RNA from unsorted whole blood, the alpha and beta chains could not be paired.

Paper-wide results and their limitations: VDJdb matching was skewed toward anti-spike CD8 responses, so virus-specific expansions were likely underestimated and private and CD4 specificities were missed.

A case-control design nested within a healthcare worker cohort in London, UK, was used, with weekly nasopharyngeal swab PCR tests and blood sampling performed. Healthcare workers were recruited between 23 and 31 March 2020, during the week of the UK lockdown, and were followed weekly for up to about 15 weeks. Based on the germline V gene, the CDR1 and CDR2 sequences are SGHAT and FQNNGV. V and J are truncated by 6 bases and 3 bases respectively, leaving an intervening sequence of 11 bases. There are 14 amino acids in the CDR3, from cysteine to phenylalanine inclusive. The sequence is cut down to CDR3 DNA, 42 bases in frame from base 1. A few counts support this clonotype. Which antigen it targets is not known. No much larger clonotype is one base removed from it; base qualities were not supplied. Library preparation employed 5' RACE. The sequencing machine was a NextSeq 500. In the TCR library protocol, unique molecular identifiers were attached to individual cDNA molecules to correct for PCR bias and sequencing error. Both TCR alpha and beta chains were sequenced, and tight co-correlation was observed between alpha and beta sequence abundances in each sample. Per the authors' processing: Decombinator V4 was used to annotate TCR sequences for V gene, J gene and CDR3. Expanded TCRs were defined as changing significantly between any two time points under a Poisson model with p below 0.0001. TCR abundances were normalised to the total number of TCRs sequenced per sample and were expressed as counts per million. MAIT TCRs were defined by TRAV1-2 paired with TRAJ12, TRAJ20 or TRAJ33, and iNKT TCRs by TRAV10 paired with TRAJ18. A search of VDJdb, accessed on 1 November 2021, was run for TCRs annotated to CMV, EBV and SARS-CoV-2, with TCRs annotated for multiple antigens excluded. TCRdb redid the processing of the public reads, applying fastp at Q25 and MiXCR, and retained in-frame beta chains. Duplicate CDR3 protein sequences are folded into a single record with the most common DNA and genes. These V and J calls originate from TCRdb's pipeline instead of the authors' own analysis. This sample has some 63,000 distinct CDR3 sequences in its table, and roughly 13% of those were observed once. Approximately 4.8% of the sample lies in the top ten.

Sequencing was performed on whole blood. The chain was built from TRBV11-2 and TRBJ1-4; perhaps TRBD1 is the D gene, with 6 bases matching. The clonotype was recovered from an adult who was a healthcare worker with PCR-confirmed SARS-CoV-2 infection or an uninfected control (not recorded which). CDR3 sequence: CASRFGTPNEKLFF. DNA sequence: TGTGCCAGCAGATTCGGGACACCTAATGAAAAACTGTTTTTT.